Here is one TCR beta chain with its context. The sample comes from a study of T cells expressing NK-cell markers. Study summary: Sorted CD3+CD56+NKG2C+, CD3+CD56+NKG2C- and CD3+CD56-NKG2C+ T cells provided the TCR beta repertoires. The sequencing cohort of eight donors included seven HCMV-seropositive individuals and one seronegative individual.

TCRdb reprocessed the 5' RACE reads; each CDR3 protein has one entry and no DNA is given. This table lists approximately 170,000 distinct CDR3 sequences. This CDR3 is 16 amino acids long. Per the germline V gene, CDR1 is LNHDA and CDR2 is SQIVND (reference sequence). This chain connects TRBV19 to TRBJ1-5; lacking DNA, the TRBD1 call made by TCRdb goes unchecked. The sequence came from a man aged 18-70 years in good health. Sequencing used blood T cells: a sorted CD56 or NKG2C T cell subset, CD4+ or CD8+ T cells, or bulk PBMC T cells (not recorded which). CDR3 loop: CASSIGWDGFNQPQHF.